This passage covers 22 T cell receptor beta chains from one sample sequenced in a study of response to subunit inactivated influenza vaccine. TCRdb passed the RT-PCR reads through MiXCR, listing each CDR3 protein once. The sample carries about 800,000 distinct CDR3 sequences, 21% recorded once. The specimen was PBMCs from blood, collected around 5 days after vaccination. Receptors originate from a man aged 45 to 65 who received an inactivated influenza vaccine.

This clonotype was observed a handful of times. The chain employs TRBV29-1 and TRBJ1-4; D gene uncertain. CDR1 is SQVTM, CDR2 ANQGSEA, per germline. The CDR3 runs to 13 residues. V was clipped by 7 bases and J by 4 bases, with 13 bases between them. CDR3 residues: CSANERGNEKLFF. DNA for the CDR3: TGCAGCGCCAACGAGCGGGGTAATGAAAAACTGTTTTTT.

The rearrangement uses TRBV20-1 and TRBJ2-1; no clear D. V was pared by 2 bases and J by 4 bases, with 9 bases between. The CDR3 is made up of 13 amino acids. Germline V gives CDR1 DFQATT, CDR2 SNEGSKA (reference sequence). The CDR3 protein is CSARIMAYNEQFF. As DNA, the CDR3 is TGCAGTGCTAGAATTATGGCTTACAATGAGCAGTTCTTC.

The chain carries TRBV9 and TRBJ1-4, with D hard to call. Trimming left V 4 bases short and J 8 bases short, with 18 bases between. In germline, CDR1 is SGDLS, CDR2 YYNGEE. The CDR3 is 15 amino acids. This CDR3 reads CASSPNTEEEEKLFF. The CDR3 nucleotides are TGTGCCAGCAGCCCCAACACGGAAGAAGAAGAAAAACTGTTTTTT.

This clonotype was recorded a few times. This chain connects TRBV11-1 to TRBJ2-1; 14 bases line up with TRBD2. In germline, CDR1 is SGHAT, CDR2 FQDESV (reference sequence). V lost 3 bases to trimming and J lost 7 bases; unmatched junction nucleotides: 14. The CDR3 length is 19 residues. CDR3 nucleotide sequence: TGTGCCAGCAGCTTCTGGACTAGCGGGGGGCGGTCGCACAGTAATGAGCAGTTCTTC. The encoded protein is CASSFWTSGGRSHSNEQFF.

The rearrangement links TRBV2 to TRBJ2-1, with a tentative D call TRBD2 (5 bases). Germline CDR1 SNHLY, CDR2 FYNNEI. The CDR3 runs to 16 residues. V lost 5 bases to trimming and J lost 0 bases, with 14 bases between them. The CDR3 DNA reads TGTGCCAGCAGTCACACCCCGGGATTCTCCTACAATGAGCAGTTCTTC. It specifies CASSHTPGFSYNEQFF.

This clonotype was detected a few times. The rearrangement joins TRBV10-3 to TRBJ2-5, with a weak D call TRBD1 (5 bases). The germline V gene encodes CDR1 ENHRY and CDR2 SYGVKD. CDR3 length equals 15 residues. The V end lost 3 bases, the J end lost 2 bases, and 13 bases lay between the germline ends. CDR3 loop: CAISDAGSRQETQYF. DNA for the CDR3: TGTGCCATCAGTGATGCAGGGTCCCGGCAAGAGACCCAGTACTTC.

V usage is TRBV15 and J usage is TRBJ2-1; D unresolved. The CDR3 has 13 amino acids. The V gene's germline CDR1 is LNHNV and CDR2 YYDKDF (reference sequence). V lost 0 bases, J lost 9 bases, and 9 bases lay in between. The chain's CDR3 is CATSRDITGEQFF. Written as DNA, the CDR3 is TGTGCCACCAGCAGAGATATTACGGGTGAGCAGTTCTTC.

This rearrangement joins TRBV29-1 to TRBJ2-7; D remains unclear. Germline V gene lookup returns CDR1 SQVTM and CDR2 ANQGSEA. The V end was cut by 2 bases, the J end by 7 bases, with 15 bases between. The CDR3 is made up of 13 amino acids. CDR3 loop: CSVERIQLGEQYF. The DNA of the CDR3 is TGCAGCGTTGAACGGATCCAGCTTGGGGAGCAGTACTTC.

V is TRBV6-1 and J is TRBJ2-1; TRBD2 matches at 12 bases. Losses at the gene ends were 6 bases for V and 7 bases for J; bases not matched to a gene: 10. Germline V gene sequence: CDR1 MNHNS, CDR2 SASEGT. CDR3 length: 16 amino acids. CDR3 nucleotide sequence: TGTGCCAGCAGGCGAGAGACTAGCGGGAGTTTTAATGAGCAGTTCTTC. This gives the protein CASRRETSGSFNEQFF.

This rearrangement joins TRBV4-1 to TRBJ2-1; D ambiguous. Germline V gene lookup returns CDR1 MGHRA and CDR2 YSYEKL. The V end lost 1 base, the J end lost 7 bases, and 17 bases lay between the germline ends. This CDR3 region has 16 residues. CDR3 sequence (DNA): TGCGCCAGCAGCCAAGGGTCCTCTCTGGGATGGAATGAGCAGTTCTTC. This gives the protein CASSQGSSLGWNEQFF.

This clonotype was counted between two and nine times. The rearrangement uses TRBV7-2 and TRBJ1-3; D is perhaps TRBD1 (5 bases). This CDR3 region has 12 residues. V shed 7 bases and J shed 10 bases, with 14 bases lying between them. Germline-derived CDR1 and CDR2 are SGHTA and FQGNSA. The CDR3 sequence is CASTFPQGTIYF. CDR3 in DNA: TGTGCCAGCACCTTCCCCCAGGGAACCATATATTTT.

The chain couples TRBV6-1 to TRBJ2-7; D possibly matches TRBD1 or TRBD2 (5 bases each). Trimming removed 5 bases from V and 5 bases from J, with 16 bases in between. The CDR3 runs 14 residues. Germline V gene data show CDR1 as MNHNS and CDR2 as SASEGT. This CDR3 reads CASSQPGRFDEQYF. CDR3 in DNA: TGTGCCAGCAGTCAGCCGGGACGGTTTGACGAGCAGTACTTC.

The V and J genes are TRBV29-1 and TRBJ2-7; 9 bases are shared with TRBD2. Germline loops: CDR1 SQVTM, CDR2 ANQGSEA. Trimming at V came to 7 bases and at J to 5 bases, leaving 6 bases not matched to a gene. The CDR3 is 12 residues long. CDR3 coding DNA: TGCAGCGATGCGGGACTAGCCCACGAGCAGTACTTC. This sequence encodes CSDAGLAHEQYF.

This clonotype was observed a handful of times. The V call is TRBV20-1, the J call TRBJ2-3; 7 positions match TRBD1. The CDR3 has 14 amino acids. Germline CDR1 and CDR2: DFQATT and SNEGSKA (reference sequence). The CDR3 nucleotides are TGCAGCGTAGGGCGACAGGGAGTAACAGATACGCAGTATTTT. Amino acid sequence: CSVGRQGVTDTQYF.

The chain has TRBV7-2 and TRBJ2-7; 9 positions agree with TRBD2. This CDR3 comprises 15 residues. Germline assignment: CDR1 SGHTA and CDR2 FQGNSA. J gave up 4 bases and V 2 bases, and 6 bases lay outside the gene matches. CDR3 DNA sequence: TGTGCCAGCAGCTTACCGACTAGCGGTCCGTACGAGCAGTACTTC. As protein: CASSLPTSGPYEQYF.

The rearrangement uses TRBV20-1 and TRBJ2-1; D may be TRBD2 (6 bases). V shed 7 bases and J shed 6 bases, with 19 bases lying between them. The CDR3 contains 14 residues. Germline V gene data show CDR1 as DFQATT and CDR2 as SNEGSKA (reference sequence). CDR3 region: CSGKGLRGVNEQFF. CDR3 coding DNA: TGCAGTGGTAAGGGACTCCGGGGTGTCAATGAGCAGTTCTTC.

This clonotype showed up just a few times. This sequence joins TRBV24-1 and TRBJ2-5, with TRBD1 identical over 9 bases. This CDR3 contains 14 residues. Germline V gene sequence: CDR1 KGHDR, CDR2 SFDVKD. The junction had 9 bases not matched to a gene; V was cut back by 9 bases and J by 5 bases. CDR3: CATRDREERETQYF. CDR3 coding DNA: TGTGCCACCCGGGACAGGGAAGAGCGGGAGACCCAGTACTTC.

This clonotype has a handful of counts. The gene calls are TRBV6-2 or TRBV6-3 and TRBJ2-1; 7 nucleotides agree with TRBD1. After removal of 7 bases from V and 5 bases from J, the junction contained 11 bases not matched to a gene. From germline, CDR1 is MNHEY and CDR2 SVGEGT. This CDR3 has 15 amino acids. CDR3 amino acids: CASTPRYRGHNEQFF. The CDR3 nucleotides read TGTGCCAGCACCCCAAGGTATAGGGGGCACAATGAGCAGTTCTTC.

This clonotype was observed a few times. This chain links TRBV6-1 with TRBJ1-1; D is unclear. Germline V gene sequence: CDR1 MNHNS, CDR2 SASEGT. Trimming removed 8 bases at V and 1 base at J, with 17 bases between. The CDR3 has 15 residues. CDR3 sequence reads: CASYGSFYSNTEAFF. The DNA for the CDR3 is TGTGCCAGCTACGGCTCCTTCTACTCGAACACTGAAGCTTTCTTT.

This chain links TRBV7-2 with TRBJ2-7; no reliable D call. This CDR3 has 14 amino acids. From germline, CDR1 is SGHTA and CDR2 FQGNSA. Between the trimmed V and J ends, which lost 1 base and 3 bases, there was a span of 10 bases. The CDR3 region is CASSLGASLYEQYF. The DNA of the CDR3 is TGTGCCAGCAGCTTAGGAGCGTCCCTCTACGAGCAGTACTTC.

The CDR3 DNA reads as TGTGCCAGCAGCCAAGACCCGCTCTCCTACAATGAGCAGTTCTTC. It translates to CASSQDPLSYNEQFF. V is TRBV3-1 and J is TRBJ2-1, with unresolved D. Germline V gene lookup returns CDR1 LGHDT and CDR2 YNNKEL (reference sequence). The length of the CDR3 is 15 residues. Trimming took 0 bases from V and 0 from J, leaving 6 bases between them.

The gene calls are TRBV2 and TRBJ1-1, with TRBD1 as a possible D gene (5 bases). Trimming removed 6 bases from V and 4 bases from J, with 15 bases in between. Germline values: CDR1 SNHLY, CDR2 FYNNEI. The CDR3 is 14 amino acids. CDR3 sequence reads: CASSSQGTTTEAFF. The CDR3 coding sequence is TGTGCCAGCAGCAGTCAGGGCACGACCACTGAAGCTTTCTTT.